This is a list of T cell receptor beta chains from one sample in a study of metastatic and nonmetastatic thyroid tumors. From the PCR reads, TCRdb re-called clones with MiXCR. The table has roughly 6,100 clones, roughly 35% seen once. Material: adjacent normal tissue. These receptors were obtained from a male donor with papillary thyroid cancer or a benign thyroid nodule (not recorded which). Some clones in this sample may be carry-over from other donors' samples. The conserved cysteine and the conserved F or W are not part of the CDR3 here. Clone size is not always given. Where it is, it says once, few, many or a class for expanded clones.

clone_size: NA; j_call: TRBJ2-2; v_call: TRBV11-3; cdr3_aa: ASSLFTGKVGELF
clone_size: NA; j_call: TRBJ2-7; v_call: TRBV6-2/TRBV6-3; cdr3_aa: ASSYSRNGRSEQY
clone_size: many; j_call: TRBJ1-6; v_call: TRBV30; cdr3_aa: AWSVPGTVTHSPLH
clone_size: NA; j_call: TRBJ2-1; v_call: TRBV12-3/TRBV12-4; cdr3_aa: ASSSVTRYNEQF
clone_size: NA; j_call: TRBJ2-3; v_call: TRBV9; cdr3_aa: ASSAPASGGSSADTQY
clone_size: few; j_call: TRBJ2-3; v_call: TRBV6-1; cdr3_aa: ASSPPSATDTQY
clone_size: NA; j_call: TRBJ1-2; v_call: TRBV27; cdr3_aa: ASSLSASYGYT
clone_size: NA; j_call: TRBJ2-7; v_call: TRBV12-3/TRBV12-4; cdr3_aa: ASSSMGTSGDYEQY
clone_size: NA; j_call: TRBJ1-1; v_call: TRBV11-2; cdr3_aa: ASSLGGIVRNTEAF
clone_size: medium-sized; j_call: TRBJ2-3; v_call: TRBV9; cdr3_aa: ASSARTSGATDTQY
clone_size: NA; j_call: TRBJ2-5; v_call: TRBV12-3/TRBV12-4; cdr3_aa: ASSLASSGPETQY
clone_size: NA; j_call: TRBJ2-1; v_call: TRBV7-2; cdr3_aa: ASGLGVYNEQF
clone_size: few; j_call: TRBJ2-7; v_call: TRBV6-1; cdr3_aa: ASRDFAYEQY
clone_size: NA; j_call: TRBJ1-2; v_call: TRBV2; cdr3_aa: ASSERQVYGYT
clone_size: NA; j_call: TRBJ1-4; v_call: TRBV12-3/TRBV12-4; cdr3_aa: ASSLRGVETNEKLF
clone_size: NA; j_call: TRBJ2-2; v_call: TRBV2; cdr3_aa: ASRLVLAGELF
clone_size: many; j_call: TRBJ2-7; v_call: TRBV6-1; cdr3_aa: ASSEEGRGYTYEQY
clone_size: NA; j_call: TRBJ2-7; v_call: TRBV4-3; cdr3_aa: ASSHLRDNYEQY
clone_size: NA; j_call: TRBJ2-1; v_call: TRBV5-1; cdr3_aa: ASSFPSGGGFNEQF
clone_size: NA; j_call: TRBJ1-1; v_call: TRBV27; cdr3_aa: ASSKGLQNTEAF
clone_size: NA; j_call: TRBJ1-6; v_call: TRBV5-4; cdr3_aa: ASSWGLSGRGGSPLH
clone_size: NA; j_call: TRBJ2-6; v_call: TRBV3-1; cdr3_aa: ASSAIGSGANVLT
clone_size: NA; j_call: TRBJ2-3; v_call: TRBV28; cdr3_aa: ASSSPTGPTDTQY
clone_size: many; j_call: TRBJ2-7; v_call: TRBV30; cdr3_aa: AYPTGVIGEQY
clone_size: medium-sized; j_call: TRBJ1-5; v_call: TRBV10-2; cdr3_aa: ASSAWGDSNQPQH
clone_size: NA; j_call: TRBJ2-7; v_call: TRBV18; cdr3_aa: ASSPPGLDEQY
clone_size: NA; j_call: TRBJ2-5; v_call: TRBV6-1; cdr3_aa: ATADSLDQETQY
clone_size: NA; j_call: TRBJ1-1; v_call: TRBV6-1; cdr3_aa: ASGSLGQGARTESF